This TCR beta chain was sequenced for a study of cytomegalovirus exposure and HLA in healthy donors. Study-level results: With later analysis, a missense DCLRE1C variant became linked to TCR beta V- and J-gene trimming.

The V gene's germline CDR1 is MDHEN and CDR2 SYDVKM. Trimming removed 8 bases from V and 0 bases from J, with 11 bases in between. There are 13 residues in the CDR3. The PCR was carried out with 60 Vbeta primers and 13 Jbeta primers. Using immunoSEQ multiplex PCR, the repertoire was profiled, and TCRdb retains in-frame clones only, with some absent. The sample yields some 130,000 clones, roughly four fifths seen once. Notes on this clone: Its antigen is as yet unknown.

The donors were healthy bone marrow donors. The receptor was isolated from a woman aged 45-59 years in good health and CMV-seropositive. The J gene is TRBJ2-7, the V gene TRBV28, with a tentative D call TRBD1 (6 bases). What was sequenced was PBMCs. The CDR3 DNA sequence: TGTGCCAGCCTAGGACAGAGCTCCTACGAGCAGTACTTC. The encoded protein is CASLGQSSYEQYF.